This T cell receptor (beta chain) came from a study of T cell changes during pregnancy in multiple sclerosis. Some clones are missing from TCRdb's copy, which holds only in-frame ones; the method was immunoSEQ multiplex PCR. The sample includes 60,000 to 65,000 clones, approximately 90% seen only once; the top ten take around 2.3%. CDR1 is SEHNR, CDR2 FQNEAQ, per germline (reference sequence). V shed 9 bases, J shed 3 bases, and the junction held 5 bases outside the gene matches. The CDR3 is made up of 12 amino acids. The sample was peripheral blood, taken in the first trimester of pregnancy. This sequence originates from a female donor with multiple sclerosis, enrolled in a pregnancy study. V usage is TRBV7-9 and J usage is TRBJ2-7; TRBD2 matches 7 bases. The CDR3 loop reads CASEGGSYEQYF. The DNA for the CDR3 is TGTGCCAGTGAGGGCGGGAGCTACGAGCAGTACTTC.